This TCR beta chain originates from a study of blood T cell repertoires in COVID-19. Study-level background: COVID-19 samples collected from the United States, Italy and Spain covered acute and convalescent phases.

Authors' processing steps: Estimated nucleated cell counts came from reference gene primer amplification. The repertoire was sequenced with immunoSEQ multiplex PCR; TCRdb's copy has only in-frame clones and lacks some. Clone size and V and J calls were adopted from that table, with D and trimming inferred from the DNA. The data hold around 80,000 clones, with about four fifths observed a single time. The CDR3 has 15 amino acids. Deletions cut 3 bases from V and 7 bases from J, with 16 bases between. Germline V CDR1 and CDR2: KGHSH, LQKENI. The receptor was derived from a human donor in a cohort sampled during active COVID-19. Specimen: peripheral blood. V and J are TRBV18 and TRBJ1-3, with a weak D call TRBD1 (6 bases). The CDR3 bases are TGTGCCAGCTCACCCCCGGGACACCTCATTAACACCATATATTTT. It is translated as CASSPPGHLINTIYF. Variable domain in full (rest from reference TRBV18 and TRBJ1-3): NAGVMQNPRHLVRRRGQEARLRCSPMKGHSHVYWYRQLPEEGLKFMVYLQKENIIDESGMPKERFSAEFPKEGPSILRIQQVVRGDSAAYFCASSPPGHLINTIYFGEGSWLTVV.